This is a list of T cell receptor beta chains from one sample in a study of blood T cell repertoires in COVID-19. TCRdb keeps only in-frame clones here, not all; method: immunoSEQ multiplex PCR. Found here are 150,000 to 200,000 clones, roughly 80% of them singletons; the top ten hold about 4.9%. The sequenced sample consisted of peripheral blood. The receptors shown here come from a woman aged 25 to 39 with acute or convalescent COVID-19. CDR3s include the opening cysteine and the closing phenylalanine or tryptophan. The D gene is left open where the match is weak. Clone size is not always given. Where it is, it says once, few, many or a class for expanded clones.

j_call: TRBJ2-3; v_call: TRBV6-1; d_call: TRBD2; clone_size: few; cdr3_aa: CASSEIAGESDTQYF; cdr3_nt: TGTGCCAGCAGTGAAATAGCGGGGGAGTCCGATACGCAGTATTTT
j_call: TRBJ1-4; v_call: TRBV16; d_call: TRBD1; clone_size: -; cdr3_aa: CASSQSSTGGEKLFF; cdr3_nt: TGTGCCAGCAGCCAATCGTCCACAGGGGGTGAAAAACTGTTTTTT
j_call: TRBJ2-7; v_call: TRBV6-4; d_call: -; clone_size: -; cdr3_aa: CASLFRDSYYEQYF; cdr3_nt: TGTGCCAGCCTCTTCCGGGACTCATACTACGAGCAGTACTTC
j_call: TRBJ1-5; v_call: TRBV6-4; d_call: -; clone_size: -; cdr3_aa: CASSELGGGNQPQHF; cdr3_nt: TGTGCCAGCAGTGAACTGGGAGGTGGCAATCAGCCCCAGCATTTT
j_call: TRBJ1-3; v_call: TRBV28; d_call: TRBD1; clone_size: -; cdr3_aa: CASSAPRTGTGNTIYF; cdr3_nt: TGTGCCAGCAGTGCCCCTAGGACAGGGACTGGAAACACCATATATTTT
j_call: TRBJ1-2; v_call: TRBV10-2; d_call: -; clone_size: -; cdr3_aa: CASSVGAGDVGGYTF; cdr3_nt: TGCGCCAGCAGTGTCGGGGCAGGGGACGTGGGCGGCTACACCTTC
j_call: TRBJ2-7; v_call: TRBV7-3; d_call: TRBD1; clone_size: -; cdr3_aa: CASSVTGGQSTYEQYF; cdr3_nt: TGTGCCAGCAGCGTAACAGGGGGACAATCAACCTACGAGCAGTACTTC
j_call: TRBJ1-2; v_call: TRBV14; d_call: -; clone_size: -; cdr3_aa: CASSQDTWPGGGYTF; cdr3_nt: TGTGCCAGCAGCCAAGATACCTGGCCCGGGGGAGGCTACACCTTC
j_call: TRBJ2-1; v_call: TRBV5-6; d_call: -; clone_size: -; cdr3_aa: CASSLRRKNEQFF; cdr3_nt: TGTGCCAGCAGCTTGCGCAGGAAAAATGAGCAGTTCTTC
j_call: TRBJ2-5; v_call: TRBV6-5; d_call: TRBD1; clone_size: -; cdr3_aa: CASSYGTAGETQYF; cdr3_nt: TGTGCCAGCAGTTACGGGACAGCCGGGGAGACCCAGTACTTC